This TCR beta chain was recorded in a study of chemoradiotherapy in HPV16-positive cancers. Study as a whole: Two HPV16-positive patients' cells yielded candidate HPV-specific clones and common motifs.

Study-level results: HPV-specific T cells were functionally defined from only two HPV16-positive patients.

This CDR3 has 12 residues. The germline CDR1 and CDR2 sequences are ENHRY and SYGVKD. The ends lost 8 bases at V and 2 bases at J; junction bases unmatched: 0. Generated by immunoSEQ multiplex PCR, the TCRdb table keeps only in-frame clones and is missing some. The repertoire holds approximately 9,400 clones, with 75% as singletons. Repertoires were sampled repeatedly during chemoradiotherapy. The sample holds a few counts of this clone. The target antigen is unknown. This receptor was identified in a human donor with HPV-associated anogenital cancer. The sample here was taken from a patient who underwent chemoradiotherapy. V usage is TRBV10-3 and J usage is TRBJ2-7; the match to TRBD1 covers 10 bases. The CDR3 here is CAIGTGAYEQYF. CDR3 nucleotide sequence: TGTGCCATCGGGACAGGGGCCTACGAGCAGTACTTC.